This T cell receptor beta chain was recorded in a study of blood T cell repertoires in COVID-19. Background on the study: Collection of acute and convalescent COVID-19 samples took place in the United States, Italy and Spain. PBMCs, B-cell-depleted T cells, or T cells were the source of the cDNA or gDNA that made up the material.

Trimming removed 3 bases from V and 5 bases from J, with 14 bases in between. The CDR3 sequence is 15 residues long. CDR1 and CDR2 from the germline V gene are SGHAT and FQNNGV. In the original analysis: Estimated nucleated cell counts came from reference gene primer amplification. Sequenced by immunoSEQ multiplex PCR; TCRdb stores in-frame clones only, minus some. D and trimming were read from the DNA, whereas the V and J calls and clone size are those reported in that table. The sample has around 97,000 clones; about 90% are singletons. This sequence joins TRBV11-2 and TRBJ2-1; D unresolved. The sequencing sample was made of peripheral blood. The receptor comes from a human donor in a cohort sampled during active COVID-19. The CDR3 region has the DNA TGTGCCAGCAGCTTTAGTAGTGGTACGGACAATGAGCAGTTCTTC. It yields the protein CASSFSSGTDNEQFF.